What follows is one TCR beta chain and its context. The sample belongs to a study of blood T cell repertoires in COVID-19. The Seattle site enrolled patients during active infection and followed them longitudinally. Libraries were prepared by immunoSEQ multiplex PCR; TCRdb keeps only in-frame clonotypes and omits some of them. The sample yields a few hundred thousand clones, around 88% seen once. The V and J ends lost 0 bases and 4 bases, in that order; junction bases with no gene match: 1. Germline V CDR1 and CDR2: LGHNA, YSLEER. CDR3 length: 16 amino acids. The chain joins TRBV4-3 to TRBJ2-1, with TRBD2 matching over 12 bases. This clonotype was obtained from a woman aged 70-85 years with COVID-19, enrolled during active disease. The sample was peripheral blood. Written as DNA, the CDR3 is TGCGCCAGCAGCCAAGATCTAGCGGGGGGGTACAATGAGCAGTTCTTC. This gives the protein CASSQDLAGGYNEQFF.